The 20 T cell receptor beta chains reported below all come from one sample, sequenced in a study of blood T cell repertoires in COVID-19. The data were produced by immunoSEQ multiplex PCR, yet TCRdb's version contains in-frame clones alone and is incomplete. Of roughly 220,000 clones in the sample, about 83% were seen once. Sequencing was carried out using PBMCs or T cells enriched from blood (not recorded which). The receptors stem from a woman aged 35 to 49 who had recovered from COVID-19.

The gene calls are TRBV6-2 or TRBV6-3 and TRBJ1-1, with D hard to call. V lost 0 bases, J lost 1 base, and 12 bases lay in between. The CDR3 sequence is 16 residues long. Germline V gene data show CDR1 as MNHEY and CDR2 as SVGEGT. Here the CDR3 reads CASSYSPGRGNTEAFF. DNA for the CDR3: TGTGCCAGCAGTTACTCGCCCGGACGGGGGAACACTGAAGCTTTCTTT.

This chain connects TRBV18 to TRBJ1-1, with TRBD1 identical over 11 bases. Germline V gene lookup returns CDR1 KGHSH and CDR2 LQKENI. CDR3 length: 16 residues. V shed 3 bases, J shed 3 bases, and the junction held 6 bases outside the gene matches. CDR3 sequence: CASSPRDRGRYTEAFF. The CDR3 nucleotides are TGTGCCAGCTCACCGAGGGACAGGGGGAGGTACACTGAAGCTTTCTTT.

The rearrangement links TRBV30 to TRBJ1-5; D may be TRBD1 (5 bases). Germline lookup yields CDR1 GTSNPN and CDR2 SVGIG (reference sequence). V lost 2 bases and J lost 11, with 13 bases in between. The CDR3 has 12 residues. The CDR3 bases are TGTGCCTGGAGTCGTCAGGGTAGCACCCAGCATTTT. Translated: CAWSRQGSTQHF.

This chain uses TRBV27 with TRBJ1-5; D not resolved. Germline V gene lookup returns CDR1 MNHEY and CDR2 SMNVEV (reference sequence). Deletions cut 4 bases from V and 4 bases from J, with 20 bases between. This CDR3 comprises 17 residues. The DNA for the CDR3 is TGTGCCAGCAGTTCGAGGCCCCCCTTTTCTATTAATCAGCCCCAGCATTTT. Protein sequence: CASSSRPPFSINQPQHF.

This sequence joins TRBV6-1 and TRBJ2-1; 10 bases agree with TRBD2. With V trimmed by 4 bases and J by 4 bases, 13 bases remained unmatched. The V gene's germline CDR1 is MNHNS and CDR2 SASEGT. The CDR3 is made up of 18 amino acids. DNA of the CDR3: TGTGCCAGCAGTGGGGGGGGTCTAGCGGGAGCAAGGTACAATGAGCAGTTCTTC. Amino acids: CASSGGGLAGARYNEQFF.

The V gene is TRBV5-1, the J gene TRBJ1-1; a possible D gene is TRBD1 (6 bases). CDR1 is SGHRS, CDR2 YFSETQ, per germline. Trimming removed 4 bases at V and 6 bases at J, with 19 bases between. The CDR3 runs to 15 residues. The CDR3 coding sequence is TGCGCCAGCAGCCATAATCCCGGGACAAGGGCTGAAGCTTTCTTT. Its protein product is CASSHNPGTRAEAFF.

The chain uses TRBV5-1 and TRBJ1-4, with a possible D match to TRBD1 (6 bases). Germline CDR1 is SGHRS and CDR2 is YFSETQ. There are 15 residues in the CDR3. V lost 3 bases, J lost 4 bases, and 13 bases lay in between. The CDR3 DNA follows: TGCGCCAGCAGCTCCCGCGGACAGATTAATGAAAAACTGTTTTTT. Its protein product is CASSSRGQINEKLFF.

The chain combines TRBV4-3 with TRBJ2-3; 8 bases agree with TRBD1. With 3 bases clipped from V and 1 base from J, the junction kept 6 bases outside the gene matches. The germline V gene has CDR1 LGHNA and CDR2 YSLEER. This CDR3 spans 16 amino acids. CDR3 in amino acids: CASSQIQGVGTDTQYF. CDR3 sequence (DNA): TGCGCCAGCAGCCAGATACAGGGGGTCGGCACAGATACGCAGTATTTT.

This clone was detected once. The rearrangement links TRBV28 to TRBJ1-6; D uncertain. Germline-derived CDR1 and CDR2 are MDHEN and SYDVKM. The CDR3 has 17 amino acids. Between the trimmed V and J ends, which lost 8 bases and 6 bases, there was a span of 23 bases. CDR3 protein: CASVTSIFPQSNSPLHF. Written as DNA, the CDR3 is TGTGCCAGCGTAACCTCAATCTTCCCACAGTCTAATTCACCCCTCCACTTT.

The rearrangement uses TRBV3-1 (or the pseudogene TRBV3-2) and TRBJ1-2; 9 positions match TRBD1. Losses at the gene ends were 4 bases for V and 4 bases for J; bases not matched to a gene: 7. This CDR3 spans 15 amino acids. Germline assignment: CDR1 LGHDT and CDR2 YNNKEL (reference sequence). CDR3 sequence: CASSPRDRVPYGYTF. CDR3 DNA: TGTGCCAGCAGCCCTAGGGACAGGGTCCCCTATGGCTACACCTTC.

V and J are TRBV6-5 and TRBJ2-3, with D maybe TRBD2 (6 bases). Germline CDR1 reads MNHEY; CDR2 reads SVGAGI. CDR3 length: 15 residues. V shed 0 bases and J shed 2 bases, with 9 bases lying between them. CDR3 coding DNA: TGTGCCAGCAGTTACTCAGGGAGGTACACAGATACGCAGTATTTT. This sequence encodes CASSYSGRYTDTQYF.

This clone showed up just once. This chain uses TRBV11-3 with TRBJ1-2; no clear D. CDR1 is SGHNT and CDR2 is YENEEA in the germline V gene. The CDR3 spans 11 residues. V lost 8 bases and J 4 bases, leaving 8 bases between the germline ends. The CDR3 nucleotides are TGTGCCAGCTCGGGTAGCTATGGCTACACCTTC. Protein sequence: CASSGSYGYTF.

The chain couples TRBV27 to TRBJ2-2, with no clear D. The CDR3 covers 16 residues. CDR1 is MNHEY and CDR2 is SMNVEV in the germline V gene (reference sequence). Trimming took off 4 bases at V and 1 base at J, with 13 bases between the two ends. The CDR3 DNA follows: TGTGCCAGCAGTTCACCACAGTATTTGAACACCGGGGAGCTGTTTTTT. It codes for CASSSPQYLNTGELFF.

The rearrangement uses TRBV19 and TRBJ1-1; D is unresolved. Germline CDR1 reads LNHDA; CDR2 reads SQIVND (reference sequence). The CDR3 length is 12 residues. Trimming took 10 bases from V and 0 from J, leaving 9 bases between them. The CDR3 here is CATGLLNTEAFF. Here the CDR3 DNA reads TGTGCCACTGGACTGTTGAACACTGAAGCTTTCTTT. Complete variable domain (other parts from reference TRBV19 and TRBJ1-1): DGGITQSPKYLFRKEGQNVTLSCEQNLNHDAMYWYRQDPGQGLRLIYYSQIVNDFQKGDIAEGYSVSREKKESFPLTVTSAQKNPTAFYLCATGLLNTEAFFGQGTRLTVV.

The chain recombines TRBV6-5 with TRBJ1-5; 8 bases are a match to TRBD1. The germline gives CDR1 MNHEY, CDR2 SVGAGI. The CDR3 contains 15 residues. The trim removed 6 bases at V and 6 bases at J, leaving 10 bases unmatched. The CDR3 bases are TGTGCCAGCAGAGACACTTGGCAGGGGGCTCAGCCCCAGCATTTT. This codes for CASRDTWQGAQPQHF.

This clone occurred a few times. The chain is built from TRBV15 and TRBJ2-3; 10 nucleotides align to TRBD2. The length of the CDR3 is 16 residues. The V gene end was trimmed by 1 base and the J gene end by 0 bases; junction bases not matched to a gene: 1. Germline values: CDR1 LNHNV, CDR2 YYDKDF (reference sequence). The DNA for the CDR3 is TGTGCCACCAGCAGAGGACTAGCGGGTAGCACAGATACGCAGTATTTT. Translated, it gives CATSRGLAGSTDTQYF.

This chain joins TRBV24-1 and TRBJ1-2; D remains unclear. CDR3 length: 13 amino acids. Trimming removed 10 bases at V and 4 bases at J, with 15 bases between. The V gene's germline CDR1 is KGHDR and CDR2 SFDVKD. CDR3 nucleotides: TGTGCCACAAGCGAGGCGGGTTCCTATGGCTACACCTTC. Protein sequence: CATSEAGSYGYTF.

In its sample, this clone was seen a few times. V and J are TRBV5-6 and TRBJ2-7, with 8 bases that match TRBD1. The J segment lost 0 bases and the V segment lost 0 bases, leaving 2 bases of the junction unmatched. Looked up from germline, CDR1 is SGHDT and CDR2 is YYEEEE. CDR3 size: 15 residues. The CDR3 loop reads CASSLAGQGSYEQYF. Here the CDR3 DNA reads TGTGCCAGCAGCTTGGCAGGACAGGGCTCCTACGAGCAGTACTTC.

In this sample, this clone turned up a few times. This sequence joins TRBV5-1 and TRBJ1-2; D uncertain. This CDR3 contains 14 residues. Deletions cut 4 bases from V and 4 bases from J, with 14 bases between. Germline values: CDR1 SGHRS, CDR2 YFSETQ. The CDR3 nucleotides are TGCGCCAGCAGCCTGAATGACCGGGGCTATGGCTACACCTTC. Residues: CASSLNDRGYGYTF.

The genes are TRBV29-1 and TRBJ1-4; TRBD1 might be the D (5 bases). Per germline, CDR1 SQVTM and CDR2 ANQGSEA. V lost 5 bases, J lost 7 bases, and 11 bases lay in between. The CDR3 contains 12 residues. DNA of the CDR3: TGCAGCGTTCTCACAGGCAGTGAAAAACTGTTTTTT. As protein: CSVLTGSEKLFF.